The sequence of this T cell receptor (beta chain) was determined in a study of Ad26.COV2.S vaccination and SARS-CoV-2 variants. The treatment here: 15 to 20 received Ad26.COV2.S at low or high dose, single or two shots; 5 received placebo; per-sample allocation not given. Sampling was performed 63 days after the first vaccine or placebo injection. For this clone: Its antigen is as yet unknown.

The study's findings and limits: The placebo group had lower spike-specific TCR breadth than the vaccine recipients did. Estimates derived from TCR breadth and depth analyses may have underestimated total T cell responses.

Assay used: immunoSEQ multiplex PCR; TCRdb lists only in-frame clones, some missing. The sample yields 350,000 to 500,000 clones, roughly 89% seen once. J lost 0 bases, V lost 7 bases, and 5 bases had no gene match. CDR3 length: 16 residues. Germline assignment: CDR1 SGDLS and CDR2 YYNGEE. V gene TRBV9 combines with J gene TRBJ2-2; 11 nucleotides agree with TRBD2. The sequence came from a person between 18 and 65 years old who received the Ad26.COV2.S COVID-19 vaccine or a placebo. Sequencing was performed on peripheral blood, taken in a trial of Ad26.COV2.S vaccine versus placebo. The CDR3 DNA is TGTGCCAGCGGGGGACTAGCGGCGACGAACACCGGGGAGCTGTTTTTT. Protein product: CASGGLAATNTGELFF.